The text below deals with one T cell receptor beta chain. Its cognate antigen has yet to be identified. The record has no base qualities; no much larger clone is one base away. This sample stems from a study of blood T cells in healthy people across ages (dated by TCRdb to 2015 to 2017). Regarding the study in general: In model experiments, roughly one uniquely barcoded TCR beta cDNA molecule per two T cells was captured by template switching. The study measured age-related changes in TCR beta repertoire diversity using deep sequencing normalized with unique cDNA molecular identifiers. The donors were split into four age groups: young (average about 16 years), middle-aged (roughly 39), aged (roughly 65) and long-lived (about 74). To avoid experimental bias, donors of different ages were spread randomly across the sequencing lanes. Using the same blood draw, the study looked at two additional independent replicas of 1 million unique cDNA reads for two donors, one aged 18 to 30 and the other aged 80 or older. What the authors observed across the whole study: Estimates of total diversity from one million sequenced T cells were regarded as lower bounds and underestimates. As age increased, observed TCR beta diversity per million T cells dropped in a roughly linear way, and a significant reduction was already evident by age roughly 40. The long-lived group showed more naive CD4+ T cells, fewer expanded clones and increased TCR diversity than the aged group, suggesting age selection. There was a strong correlation between observed TCR beta diversity and the percentage of naive T cells measured by flow cytometry. Because profiling used bulk unsorted PBMCs, naive and antigen-experienced compartments could not be compared conclusively. Because the CMV infection status of the donors was unknown, age-related changes in expanded clonotypes may potentially have been confounded.

According to the germline V gene, CDR1 reads MNHEY and CDR2 reads SVGEGT. From cysteine to phenylalanine, the CDR3 is 16 amino acids long. Only the CDR3 part of the read is kept: 48 bases, read in frame from the first base. Germline trimming amounts to 6 bases on V and 6 bases on J, with 15 as the count of junction bases outside the gene matches. Receptor libraries were prepared by 5' RACE. Instrument used: Illumina HiSeq 2500. The second PCR ran for roughly 7 to 11 cycles and used a J-beta primer mix along with a sample-barcoded 5' primer. Each TCR beta cDNA molecule received a unique molecular identifier from a template-switch 5' adaptor carrying 12 random nucleotides. Each sample yielded at least 2.5 million CDR3-containing paired-end reads. First-strand cDNA was synthesized from all RNA with the Mint cDNA synthesis kit, primed by a TRBC-specific oligonucleotide. All cDNA was treated with uracil-DNA glycosylase and then went through a first 18-cycle PCR with the universal primers M1SS and BC2_uni_R. The original methods were these. For normalization, 1 million high-quality reads were randomly selected from each sample, with every read carrying a distinct molecular identifier. Reads sharing molecular identifiers were discarded rather than binned into consensus sequences. MiTCR, run with a Q25 quality threshold and the strictest error-elimination algorithm, handled CDR3 identification, clonotype clustering and error correction. A nonparametric unseen species model using Euler transformation provided a lower-bound estimate of total TCR beta diversity. TCRdb passed the public sequencing reads through fastp at Q25 and MiXCR, retaining productive beta sequences. Each entry merges the rows of one CDR3 protein and shows their most common DNA and genes. These V and J calls originate from TCRdb's pipeline instead of the authors' own analysis. The sample data list more than 1,400,000 distinct CDR3 sequences, and around 39% of these were observed just once. The ten largest account for roughly 7.9% of the sample.

The donors were roughly 39 Caucasian individuals from Russia, aged roughly 6 to 100 years, who were systemically healthy. About 10 milliliters of peripheral blood were collected from each donor into EDTA-treated Vacutainer tubes. Ficoll-Paque density-gradient centrifugation was used to isolate PBMCs, with at least 6 million per sample. Total RNA was extracted from PBMCs with Trizol reagent, with at least 6 micrograms obtained per sample. Naive CD45RAhigh/CD27high T cell percentages were measured by flow cytometry on a PBMC aliquot from every donor. Here the chain combines TRBV6-2 or TRBV6-3 and TRBJ2-3; TRBD2 lines up with 7 middle nucleotides. Material: blood. The clonotype comes from a woman aged 18 to 35 in good health. DNA sequence: TGTGCCAGCAGCTACCGGACTAGTTCTGGTTCGGATACGCAGTATTTT. Protein translation: CASSYRTSSGSDTQYF.